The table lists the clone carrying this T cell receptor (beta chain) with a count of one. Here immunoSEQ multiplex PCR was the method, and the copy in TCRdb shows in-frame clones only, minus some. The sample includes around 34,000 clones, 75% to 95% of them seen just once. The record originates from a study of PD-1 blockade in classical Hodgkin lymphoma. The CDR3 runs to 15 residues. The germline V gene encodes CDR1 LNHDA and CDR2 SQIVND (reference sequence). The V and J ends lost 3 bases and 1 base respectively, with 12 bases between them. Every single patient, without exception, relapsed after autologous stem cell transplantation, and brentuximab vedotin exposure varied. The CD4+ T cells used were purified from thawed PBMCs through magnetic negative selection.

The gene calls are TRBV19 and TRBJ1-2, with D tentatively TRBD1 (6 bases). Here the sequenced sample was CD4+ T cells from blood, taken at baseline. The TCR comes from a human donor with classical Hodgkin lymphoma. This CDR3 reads CASSIGQGNNYGYTF. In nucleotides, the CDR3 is TGTGCCAGTAGTATCGGTCAGGGGAATAACTATGGCTACACCTTC.